This is a list of T cell receptor beta chains from one sample in a study of CD8 T cells in ankylosing spondylitis. TCRdb ran MiXCR on the 5' RACE reads and lists one entry per CDR3 protein. The table has about 130,000 distinct CDR3 sequences, roughly 15% seen once. The sequenced sample consisted of blood, either unsorted or a sorted T cell fraction (not recorded which). The source is a female donor with ankylosing spondylitis or in good health (not recorded which). CDR3s include the opening cysteine and the closing phenylalanine or tryptophan. D genes are given only for firm matches. The listing skips clone size in some rows; elsewhere it reads once, few, many or a size class.

clone_size: many
j_call: TRBJ2-6
d_call: TRBD1
v_call: TRBV6-5
cdr3_nt: TGTGCCAGCAGTTATGGACAGGCTGGGGCCAACGTCCTGACTTTC
cdr3_aa: CASSYGQAGANVLTF

clone_size: few
j_call: TRBJ2-2
d_call: TRBD2
v_call: TRBV27
cdr3_nt: TGTGCCAGCCCGACCTCGACTAGCGGGGGGGCCATTACCGGGGAGCTGTTTTTT
cdr3_aa: CASPTSTSGGAITGELFF

clone_size: -
j_call: TRBJ2-2
d_call: TRBD2
v_call: TRBV27
cdr3_nt: TGTGCCAGCAGTCCTAGACTAGCGGGGACCGGGGAGCTGTTTTTT
cdr3_aa: CASSPRLAGTGELFF

clone_size: few
j_call: TRBJ1-4
d_call: TRBD1
v_call: TRBV4-1
cdr3_nt: TGCGCCAGCAGCCAAGACTCGACAGGGAATAGTGAAAAACTGTTTTTT
cdr3_aa: CASSQDSTGNSEKLFF

clone_size: few
j_call: TRBJ2-1
d_call: TRBD1
v_call: TRBV24-1
cdr3_nt: TGTGCCACCTCCGGGACAGGGGTCCATGAGCAGTTCTTC
cdr3_aa: CATSGTGVHEQFF

clone_size: many
j_call: TRBJ2-1
d_call: -
v_call: TRBV24-1
cdr3_nt: TGTGCCACCAGTGGGACGGTGGGCAATGAGCAGTTCTTC
cdr3_aa: CATSGTVGNEQFF

clone_size: many
j_call: TRBJ1-2
d_call: -
v_call: TRBV20-1
cdr3_nt: TGCAGTGCTCCTAGACGGTTGATTTACCGCTATGGCTACACCTTC
cdr3_aa: CSAPRRLIYRYGYTF

clone_size: -
j_call: TRBJ1-2
d_call: -
v_call: TRBV6-1
cdr3_nt: TGTGCCAGCACCACCGGGGAAAGTAACTATGGCTACACCTTC
cdr3_aa: CASTTGESNYGYTF

clone_size: -
j_call: TRBJ2-7
d_call: TRBD1
v_call: TRBV2
cdr3_nt: TGTGCCAGCAGTGCGGAGGCAGGGGGATACGAGCAGTACTTC
cdr3_aa: CASSAEAGGYEQYF

clone_size: many
j_call: TRBJ2-2
d_call: TRBD2
v_call: TRBV6-1
cdr3_nt: TGTGCCAGCAGTCCCGGGGGGGCCTTCGGGGAGCTGTTTTTT
cdr3_aa: CASSPGGAFGELFF

clone_size: many
j_call: TRBJ2-1
d_call: -
v_call: TRBV5-1
cdr3_nt: TGCGCCAGCAGCTCCTCGTCCTACAATGAGCAGTTCTTC
cdr3_aa: CASSSSSYNEQFF

clone_size: many
j_call: TRBJ1-5
d_call: TRBD1
v_call: TRBV20-1
cdr3_nt: TGCAGTGCTTCCGGGACAGGGGGTAGGATGGGCAATCAGCCCCAGCATTTT
cdr3_aa: CSASGTGGRMGNQPQHF

clone_size: many
j_call: TRBJ2-5
d_call: TRBD2
v_call: TRBV20-1
cdr3_nt: TGCAGTGCTAGAGAAGCGGGGGGCCCTTACCAAGAGACCCAGTACTTC
cdr3_aa: CSAREAGGPYQETQYF

clone_size: -
j_call: TRBJ1-1
d_call: TRBD1
v_call: TRBV20-1
cdr3_nt: TGCAGTGCGAGTCCAGGGGGCGCGAGGAACACTGAAGCTTTCTTT
cdr3_aa: CSASPGGARNTEAFF

clone_size: -
j_call: TRBJ2-7
d_call: -
v_call: TRBV28
cdr3_nt: TGTGCCAGCAGCTCAGGACAGAATCGAAACGAGCAGTACTTC
cdr3_aa: CASSSGQNRNEQYF

clone_size: -
j_call: TRBJ1-3
d_call: -
v_call: TRBV5-1
cdr3_nt: TGCGCCAGCAGCTTGGATGGGGGGCAAGGAAACACCATATATTTT
cdr3_aa: CASSLDGGQGNTIYF

clone_size: few
j_call: TRBJ1-1
d_call: TRBD1
v_call: TRBV5-1
cdr3_nt: TGCGCCAGCACCCCCGGAGGACAGGGGTTCTTGAACACTGAAGCTTTCTTT
cdr3_aa: CASTPGGQGFLNTEAFF

clone_size: many
j_call: TRBJ2-5
d_call: TRBD1
v_call: TRBV29-1
cdr3_nt: TGCAGCGTCCGAAAGGGACAGGGGGCGGAGACCCAGTACTTC
cdr3_aa: CSVRKGQGAETQYF

clone_size: many
j_call: TRBJ1-5
d_call: TRBD1
v_call: TRBV5-1
cdr3_nt: TGCGCCAGCAGCCTGGGGACAGATCAGCCCCAGCATTTT
cdr3_aa: CASSLGTDQPQHF

clone_size: -
j_call: TRBJ2-5
d_call: TRBD1
v_call: TRBV10-3
cdr3_nt: TGTGCCATCAGTGCCGGGACAGAAGAGACCCAGTACTTC
cdr3_aa: CAISAGTEETQYF

clone_size: -
j_call: TRBJ2-7
d_call: -
v_call: TRBV30
cdr3_nt: TGTGCCTATAAGAACAGGGCCGAGCAGTACTTC
cdr3_aa: CAYKNRAEQYF

clone_size: -
j_call: TRBJ2-1
d_call: TRBD2
v_call: TRBV20-1
cdr3_nt: TGCAGTGCTAGGGCTCCAGCGGGAGGAACATATGAGCAGTTCTTC
cdr3_aa: CSARAPAGGTYEQFF

clone_size: -
j_call: TRBJ1-2
d_call: -
v_call: TRBV5-1
cdr3_nt: TGCGCCAGCAGCTTGGAGGGGGACTATGGCTACACCTTC
cdr3_aa: CASSLEGDYGYTF

clone_size: -
j_call: TRBJ1-6
d_call: -
v_call: TRBV14
cdr3_nt: TGTGCCAGCAGCCAAACGACAGCCCCCCTCCACTTT
cdr3_aa: CASSQTTAPLHF

clone_size: many
j_call: TRBJ2-3
d_call: -
v_call: TRBV20-1
cdr3_nt: TGCAGTGCTAGAGATTATTGGGGCACAGATACGCAGTATTTT
cdr3_aa: CSARDYWGTDTQYF

clone_size: few
j_call: TRBJ1-5
d_call: -
v_call: TRBV20-1
cdr3_nt: TGCAGTGCTAGACCAAATTCGGACCTTAATCAGCCCCAGCATTTT
cdr3_aa: CSARPNSDLNQPQHF

clone_size: -
j_call: TRBJ2-2
d_call: TRBD2
v_call: TRBV2
cdr3_nt: TGTGCCAGCACCGGACTAGCGGAGTCCCTTGGAACCGGGGAGCTGTTTTTT
cdr3_aa: CASTGLAESLGTGELFF

clone_size: many
j_call: TRBJ2-3
d_call: TRBD2
v_call: TRBV20-1
cdr3_nt: TGCAGTGTCGAGACTAGCGGGAGGGCCGATACGCAGTATTTT
cdr3_aa: CSVETSGRADTQYF

clone_size: many
j_call: TRBJ1-3
d_call: -
v_call: TRBV25-1
cdr3_nt: TGTGCCAGCAGTTCAACTTCAGGGACTGGAAACACCATATATTTT
cdr3_aa: CASSSTSGTGNTIYF

clone_size: many
j_call: TRBJ1-2
d_call: TRBD1
v_call: TRBV28
cdr3_nt: TGTGCCAGCAGCTCTATCGGAAACCGGGACAGATCAGCTAACTATGGCTACACCTTC
cdr3_aa: CASSSIGNRDRSANYGYTF

clone_size: few
j_call: TRBJ1-1
d_call: TRBD1
v_call: TRBV12-3/TRBV12-4
cdr3_nt: TGTGCCAGCAGTCCCCGGGACAGGGGGAACACTGAAGCTTTCTTT
cdr3_aa: CASSPRDRGNTEAFF

clone_size: -
j_call: TRBJ2-3
d_call: -
v_call: TRBV20-1
cdr3_nt: TGCAGTGCTACGCCCACGGGCACAGATACGCAGTATTTT
cdr3_aa: CSATPTGTDTQYF

clone_size: few
j_call: TRBJ1-2
d_call: -
v_call: TRBV20-1
cdr3_nt: TGCAGTGCTAGATTCGGGATTAACTATGGCTACACCTTC
cdr3_aa: CSARFGINYGYTF

clone_size: many
j_call: TRBJ2-5
d_call: -
v_call: TRBV7-2
cdr3_nt: TGTGCCAGCACCAAAAGTTTGGGAACAGAGACCCAGTACTTC
cdr3_aa: CASTKSLGTETQYF

clone_size: -
j_call: TRBJ1-5
d_call: -
v_call: TRBV4-1
cdr3_nt: TGCGCCAGCAGCCAAGATCAACAGGGCCGTCAGCCCCATCATTTT
cdr3_aa: CASSQDQQGRQPHHF

clone_size: -
j_call: TRBJ2-1
d_call: -
v_call: TRBV29-1
cdr3_nt: TGCAGCGTTGATCAATACAATGAGCAGTTCTTC
cdr3_aa: CSVDQYNEQFF

clone_size: many
j_call: TRBJ2-3
d_call: -
v_call: TRBV6-5
cdr3_nt: TGTGCCAGCAGTTACCTGAATGTCCAGTATTTT
cdr3_aa: CASSYLNVQYF

clone_size: -
j_call: TRBJ2-1
d_call: -
v_call: TRBV12-3/TRBV12-4
cdr3_nt: TGTGCCAGCAGTTTACCGGGAGTCTACAATGAGCAGTTCTTC
cdr3_aa: CASSLPGVYNEQFF

clone_size: many
j_call: TRBJ1-1
d_call: TRBD1
v_call: TRBV5-1
cdr3_nt: TGCGCCAGCAGCATACAGGGGTCGAACACTGAAGCTTTCTTT
cdr3_aa: CASSIQGSNTEAFF

clone_size: -
j_call: TRBJ2-1
d_call: TRBD1
v_call: TRBV29-1
cdr3_nt: TGCAGCGTCCGGACAGGGAGAGGGAGCTCCTACAATGAGCAGTTCTTC
cdr3_aa: CSVRTGRGSSYNEQFF

clone_size: few
j_call: TRBJ2-5
d_call: TRBD1
v_call: TRBV2
cdr3_nt: TGTGCCACCCAGGGGGTAGGGGTTCATTGGGAGACCCAGTACTTC
cdr3_aa: CATQGVGVHWETQYF

clone_size: -
j_call: TRBJ2-1
d_call: TRBD2
v_call: TRBV20-1
cdr3_nt: TGCAGTGCTAGAAGTAGCGGGAGAGTGGGTGAGCAGTTCTTC
cdr3_aa: CSARSSGRVGEQFF

clone_size: -
j_call: TRBJ2-5
d_call: -
v_call: TRBV7-2
cdr3_nt: TGTGCCAGCAGCTTAGAAGGATCCTGGTTCCCGGCCCAGTACTTC
cdr3_aa: CASSLEGSWFPAQYF

clone_size: many
j_call: TRBJ2-3
d_call: -
v_call: TRBV20-1
cdr3_nt: TGCAGTGCTTACTCACCAGATACGCAGTATTTT
cdr3_aa: CSAYSPDTQYF

clone_size: few
j_call: TRBJ2-5
d_call: -
v_call: TRBV10-3
cdr3_nt: TGTGCCATCAGCCGGACTATTCAAGAGACCCAGTACTTC
cdr3_aa: CAISRTIQETQYF

clone_size: few
j_call: TRBJ1-6
d_call: -
v_call: TRBV7-8
cdr3_nt: TGTGCCAGCAGCTTCTTAGACCATGACAATAATTCACCCCTCCACTTT
cdr3_aa: CASSFLDHDNNSPLHF

clone_size: few
j_call: TRBJ2-2
d_call: -
v_call: TRBV11-3
cdr3_nt: TGTGCCAGCAGCTTCGGCCTAGCGAACACCGGGGAGCTGTTTTTT
cdr3_aa: CASSFGLANTGELFF

clone_size: -
j_call: TRBJ2-3
d_call: -
v_call: TRBV29-1
cdr3_nt: TGCAGCGTTAGGACGGCGGGGGATACGCAGTATTTT
cdr3_aa: CSVRTAGDTQYF

clone_size: -
j_call: TRBJ2-7
d_call: TRBD1
v_call: TRBV7-3
cdr3_nt: TGTGCCAGCAGCCTCGACAGGGGGGACGAGCAGTACTTC
cdr3_aa: CASSLDRGDEQYF

clone_size: many
j_call: TRBJ2-6
d_call: -
v_call: TRBV6-5
cdr3_nt: TGTGCCAGCATGGGTCCAGGAACTGGGGCCAACGTCCTGACTTTC
cdr3_aa: CASMGPGTGANVLTF

clone_size: -
j_call: TRBJ2-1
d_call: -
v_call: TRBV2
cdr3_nt: TGTGCCAGCAGTGAAGTCCGGGAATACAATGAGCAGTTCTTC
cdr3_aa: CASSEVREYNEQFF

clone_size: -
j_call: TRBJ2-3
d_call: -
v_call: TRBV28
cdr3_nt: TGTGCCAGCAGTTTTGTCCAGGATACGCAGTATTTT
cdr3_aa: CASSFVQDTQYF

clone_size: many
j_call: TRBJ2-7
d_call: -
v_call: TRBV3-1
cdr3_nt: TGTGCCAGCAGCCCAAAAGGGGGATACGAGCAGTACTTC
cdr3_aa: CASSPKGGYEQYF

clone_size: few
j_call: TRBJ2-2
d_call: -
v_call: TRBV19
cdr3_nt: TGTGCCACACGCCTCGGGTGGGACACCGGGGAGCTGTTTTTT
cdr3_aa: CATRLGWDTGELFF

clone_size: -
j_call: TRBJ2-2
d_call: -
v_call: TRBV4-2
cdr3_nt: TGTGCCAGCAGCCAAGATCTTACGGGGAACACCGGGGAGCTGTTTTTT
cdr3_aa: CASSQDLTGNTGELFF

clone_size: few
j_call: TRBJ1-2
d_call: -
v_call: TRBV25-1
cdr3_nt: TGTGCCAGCCTCTCGGTGGGGGCGCGGGATAATGGCTACACCTTC
cdr3_aa: CASLSVGARDNGYTF

clone_size: few
j_call: TRBJ2-3
d_call: TRBD2
v_call: TRBV20-1
cdr3_nt: TGCAGTGCCCATGTTGGGCTAGCGGAGTCATGGGGCACAGATACGCAGTATTTT
cdr3_aa: CSAHVGLAESWGTDTQYF

clone_size: many
j_call: TRBJ2-7
d_call: -
v_call: TRBV4-1
cdr3_nt: TGCGCCAGCAGCCAAGCGTTGACAAACTACGAGCAGTACTTC
cdr3_aa: CASSQALTNYEQYF

clone_size: -
j_call: TRBJ1-6
d_call: -
v_call: TRBV7-2
cdr3_nt: TGTGCCAGCAGCTTAGGATTCGCCCGCAATTCACCCCTCCACTTT
cdr3_aa: CASSLGFARNSPLHF

clone_size: many
j_call: TRBJ2-2
d_call: -
v_call: TRBV6-5
cdr3_nt: TGTGCCAGCAGTTACGGCCCCACCGGGGAGCTGTTTTTT
cdr3_aa: CASSYGPTGELFF